This T cell receptor beta chain was documented in a study of T-cell memory formation after mild COVID-19. Study outcomes and limitations: Pre-infection memory carried some responding clones, suggesting that cross-reactive memory joined. CD4+ contracting clones were mainly CM and EM; CD8+ ones, EMRA. CD4/CD8 balance characterized clones contracting day 15 to 85, and CD4+ skew characterized later expanders.

Germline V CDR1 and CDR2: MNHEY, SMNVEV (reference sequence). The CDR3 consists of 14 residues. Trimming at V came to 8 bases and at J to 0 bases, leaving 6 bases not matched to a gene. TCRdb itself ran the 5' RACE reads through MiXCR, one entry per CDR3 protein. Of approximately 490,000 distinct CDR3 sequences in the sample, roughly 21% were seen once. Points on this clonotype: The target antigen is unknown.

Sequences were obtained from PBMCs or a T cell subset sorted from them (not recorded which). The chain links TRBV27 to TRBJ2-7; TRBD2 matches 8 bases. The TCR was taken from an adult woman who had mild COVID-19 (a few samples of this study predate the infection). Cell type and time point are not known. This chain's CDR3 is CASSQRGSSYEQYF. CDR3 in DNA: TGTGCCAGCTCACAGCGGGGGAGCTCCTACGAGCAGTACTTC.